One and the same sample provided the 8 T cell receptor beta chains below, sequenced in a study of T cell responses to AZD1222 COVID-19 vaccine. Data came from immunoSEQ multiplex PCR; TCRdb stores just in-frame clones and leaves some out. The data contain approximately 190,000 clones, approximately 91% of them singletons. The sample consisted of peripheral blood, taken on day 0 of AZD1222 vaccination. The origin of the receptors is an adult in good health.

J is TRBJ2-1 and V is TRBV9; 16 bases match TRBD2. This CDR3 region has 17 residues. CDR1 SGDLS and CDR2 YYNGEE come from the germline V gene. With V trimmed by 3 bases and J by 4 bases, 4 bases remained unmatched. CDR3 region: CASSGGTSGRVYNEQFF. Written as DNA, the CDR3 is TGTGCCAGCAGCGGGGGGACTAGCGGGAGGGTTTACAATGAGCAGTTCTTC. Full variable domain (outside the CDR3, taken from reference TRBV9 and TRBJ2-1): DSGVTQTPKHLITATGQRVTLRCSPRSGDLSVYWYQQSLDQGLQFLIQYYNGEERAKGNILERFSAQQFPDLHSELNLSSLELGDSALYFCASSGGTSGRVYNEQFFGPGTRLTVL.

In DNA form, the CDR3 reads TGTGCCATCAGTGAGTCGAACAGGGCCACCTACGAGCAGTACTTC. Its translation is CAISESNRATYEQYF. This chain links TRBV10-3 with TRBJ2-7; TRBD1 is a possible D gene (6 bases). Trimming took 0 bases from V and 2 from J, leaving 11 bases between them. Looked up from germline, CDR1 is ENHRY and CDR2 is SYGVKD. The CDR3 covers 15 residues.

The chain's CDR3 is CASSPQVAGDPIAYEQYF. For the CDR3, the DNA is TGTGCCAGCAGTCCCCAAGTTGCGGGAGACCCGATCGCCTACGAGCAGTACTTC. The rearrangement joins TRBV6-6 to TRBJ2-7, with 7 bases that match TRBD2. Germline V gene sequence: CDR1 MNHNY, CDR2 SVGAGI (reference sequence). This CDR3 is built from 18 residues. Trimming took 5 bases from V and 2 from J; bases not matched to a gene: 18.

The chain joins TRBV6-5 to TRBJ1-5, with a tentative D call TRBD1 (5 bases). The CDR3 is made up of 15 amino acids. Trimming pared 5 bases from V and 7 bases from J, leaving 18 bases between. Looked up from germline, CDR1 is MNHEY and CDR2 is SVGAGI. The CDR3 bases are TGTGCCAGCAGTCCCGCCGCGGGGCTAGGACAGCCCCAGCATTTT. Its translation: CASSPAAGLGQPQHF.

In this sample, this clone turned up a few times. The V gene is TRBV29-1, the J gene TRBJ2-7; possibly TRBD2 for D (6 bases). The V end lost 6 bases, the J end lost 2 bases, and 17 bases lay between the germline ends. Looked up from germline, CDR1 is SQVTM and CDR2 is ANQGSEA. The CDR3 contains 14 residues. Written as DNA, the CDR3 is TGCAGCGTGGGAGGACTACGTCCAACCTACGAGCAGTACTTC. The encoded protein is CSVGGLRPTYEQYF.

The gene calls are TRBV7-9 and TRBJ2-7, with 7 bases that match TRBD1. The CDR3 is 16 amino acids. J lost 3 bases, V lost 5 bases, and 13 bases had no gene match. Germline V gene lookup returns CDR1 SEHNR and CDR2 FQNEAQ (reference sequence). The CDR3 spells CASSEGQVHSGYEQYF. For the CDR3, the DNA is TGTGCCAGCAGCGAAGGACAGGTGCATTCTGGCTACGAGCAGTACTTC.

This sequence joins TRBV4-3 and TRBJ1-2, with 8 bases fitting TRBD1. The germline CDR1 and CDR2 sequences are LGHNA and YSLEER. V dropped 4 bases and J dropped 2; count of bases not matched to a gene: 9. The CDR3 is made up of 16 amino acids. CDR3 in DNA: TGCGCCAGCAGCCCAGTCCCGGGACAGGCGAACTATGGCTACACCTTC. Translating gives CASSPVPGQANYGYTF.

V usage is TRBV19 and J usage is TRBJ1-1; D perhaps matches TRBD1 (5 bases). The CDR3 is 15 residues long. With 2 bases removed from V and 0 bases from J, the gap between germline ends came to 10 bases. Germline V gives CDR1 LNHDA, CDR2 SQIVND (reference sequence). The CDR3, as DNA: TGTGCCAGTAGTATATATGGACACCTGAACACTGAAGCTTTCTTT. Amino acid sequence: CASSIYGHLNTEAFF.